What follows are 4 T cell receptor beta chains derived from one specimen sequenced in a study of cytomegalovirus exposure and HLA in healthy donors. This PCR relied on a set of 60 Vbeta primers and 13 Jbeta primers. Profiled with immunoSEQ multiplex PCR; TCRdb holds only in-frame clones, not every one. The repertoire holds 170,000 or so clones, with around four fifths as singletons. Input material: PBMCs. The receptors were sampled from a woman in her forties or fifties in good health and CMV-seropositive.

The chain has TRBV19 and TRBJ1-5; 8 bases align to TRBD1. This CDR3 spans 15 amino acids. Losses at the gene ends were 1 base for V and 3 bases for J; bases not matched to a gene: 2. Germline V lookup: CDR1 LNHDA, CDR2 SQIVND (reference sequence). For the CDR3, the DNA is TGTGCCAGTAGTATAGGGACAGGGCTCAATCAGCCCCAGCATTTT. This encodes CASSIGTGLNQPQHF.

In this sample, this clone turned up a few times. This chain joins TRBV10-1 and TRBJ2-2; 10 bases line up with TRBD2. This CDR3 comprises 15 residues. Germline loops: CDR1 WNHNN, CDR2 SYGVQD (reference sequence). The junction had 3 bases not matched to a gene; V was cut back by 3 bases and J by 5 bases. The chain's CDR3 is CASSEAGGHTGELFF. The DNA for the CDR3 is TGCGCCAGCAGTGAAGCGGGGGGGCATACCGGGGAGCTGTTTTTT.

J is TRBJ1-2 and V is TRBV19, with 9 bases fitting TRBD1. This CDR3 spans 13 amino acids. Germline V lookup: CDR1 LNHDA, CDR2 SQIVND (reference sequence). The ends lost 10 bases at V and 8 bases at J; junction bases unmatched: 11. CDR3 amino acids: CATTDRGGGGYTF. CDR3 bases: TGTGCCACCACGGACAGGGGCGGGGGCGGCTACACCTTC. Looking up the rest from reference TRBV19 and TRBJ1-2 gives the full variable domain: DGGITQSPKYLFRKEGQNVTLSCEQNLNHDAMYWYRQDPGQGLRLIYYSQIVNDFQKGDIAEGYSVSREKKESFPLTVTSAQKNPTAFYLCATTDRGGGGYTFGSGTRLTVV.

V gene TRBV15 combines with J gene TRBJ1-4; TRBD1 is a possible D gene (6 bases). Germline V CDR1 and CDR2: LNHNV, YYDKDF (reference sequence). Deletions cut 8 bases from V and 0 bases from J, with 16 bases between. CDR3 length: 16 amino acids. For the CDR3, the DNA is TGTGCCACCTTTCAGGGGCATCCGGCAACTAATGAAAAACTGTTTTTT. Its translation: CATFQGHPATNEKLFF.